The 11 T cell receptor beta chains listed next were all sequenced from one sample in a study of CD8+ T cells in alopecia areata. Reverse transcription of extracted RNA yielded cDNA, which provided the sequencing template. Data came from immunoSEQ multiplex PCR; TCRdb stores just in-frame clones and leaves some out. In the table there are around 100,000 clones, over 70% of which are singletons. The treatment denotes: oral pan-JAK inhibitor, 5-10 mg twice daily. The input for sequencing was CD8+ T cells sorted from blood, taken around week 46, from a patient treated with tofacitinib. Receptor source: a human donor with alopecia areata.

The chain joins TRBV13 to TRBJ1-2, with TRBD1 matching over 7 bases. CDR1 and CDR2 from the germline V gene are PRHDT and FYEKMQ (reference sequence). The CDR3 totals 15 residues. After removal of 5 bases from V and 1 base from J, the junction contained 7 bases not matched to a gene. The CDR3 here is CASSQLDRLNYGYTF. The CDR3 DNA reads TGTGCCAGCAGCCAATTGGACAGGCTTAACTATGGCTACACCTTC.

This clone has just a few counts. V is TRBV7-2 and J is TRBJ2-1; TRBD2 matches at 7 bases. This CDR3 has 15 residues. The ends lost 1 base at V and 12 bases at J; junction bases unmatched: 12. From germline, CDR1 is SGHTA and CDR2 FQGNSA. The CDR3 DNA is TGTGCCAGCAGCTTAGTTGTTGGAAGCGGGGTCTCGCAGTTCTTC. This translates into CASSLVVGSGVSQFF.

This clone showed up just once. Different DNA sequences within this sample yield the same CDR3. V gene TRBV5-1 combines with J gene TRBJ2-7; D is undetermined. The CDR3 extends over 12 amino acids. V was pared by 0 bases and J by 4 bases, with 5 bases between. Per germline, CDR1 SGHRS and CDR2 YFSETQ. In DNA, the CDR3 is TGCGCCAGCAGCTTGGGGGGATACGAGCAGTACTTC. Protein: CASSLGGYEQYF.

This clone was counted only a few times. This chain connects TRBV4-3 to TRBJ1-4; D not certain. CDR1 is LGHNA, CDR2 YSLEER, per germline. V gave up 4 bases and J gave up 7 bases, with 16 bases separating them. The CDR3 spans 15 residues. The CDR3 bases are TGCGCCAGCAGCCCCCGCGATACTGGGAGTGAAAAACTGTTTTTT. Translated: CASSPRDTGSEKLFF.

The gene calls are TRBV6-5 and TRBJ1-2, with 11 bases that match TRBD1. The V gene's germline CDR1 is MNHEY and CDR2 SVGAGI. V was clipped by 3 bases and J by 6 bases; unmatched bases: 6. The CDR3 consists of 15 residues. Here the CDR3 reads CASSYGQGAHDGYTF. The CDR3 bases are TGTGCCAGCAGTTATGGACAGGGGGCGCATGATGGCTACACCTTC.

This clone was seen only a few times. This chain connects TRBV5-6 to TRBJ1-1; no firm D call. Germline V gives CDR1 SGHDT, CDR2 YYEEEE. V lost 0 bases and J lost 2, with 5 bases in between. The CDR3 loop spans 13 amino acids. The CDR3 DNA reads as TGTGCCAGCAGCTTGGCCTCCAACACTGAAGCTTTCTTT. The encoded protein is CASSLASNTEAFF.

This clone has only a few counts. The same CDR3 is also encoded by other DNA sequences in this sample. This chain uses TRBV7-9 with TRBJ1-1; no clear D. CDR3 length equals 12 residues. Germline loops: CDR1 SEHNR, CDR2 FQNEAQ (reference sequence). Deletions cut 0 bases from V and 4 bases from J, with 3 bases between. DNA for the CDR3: TGTGCCAGCAGCTTAGCCGGCACTGAAGCTTTCTTT. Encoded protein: CASSLAGTEAFF.

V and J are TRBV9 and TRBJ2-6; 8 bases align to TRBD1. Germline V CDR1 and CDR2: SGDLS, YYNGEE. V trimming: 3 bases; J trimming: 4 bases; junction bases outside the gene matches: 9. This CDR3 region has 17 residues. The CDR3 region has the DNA TGTGCCAGCAGCGCAGGGGGCCCTTCTCTGGGGGCCAACGTCCTGACTTTC. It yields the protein CASSAGGPSLGANVLTF.

The CDR3 nucleotides read TGCGCCAGCAGTGAGTCGGGGACAGGCTATGGCTACACCTTC. Translated: CASSESGTGYGYTF. The chain employs TRBV10-1 and TRBJ1-2; 8 bases are shared with TRBD1. This CDR3 region has 14 residues. V dropped 0 bases and J dropped 4; count of bases not matched to a gene: 1. Germline V CDR1 and CDR2: WNHNN, SYGVQD (reference sequence).

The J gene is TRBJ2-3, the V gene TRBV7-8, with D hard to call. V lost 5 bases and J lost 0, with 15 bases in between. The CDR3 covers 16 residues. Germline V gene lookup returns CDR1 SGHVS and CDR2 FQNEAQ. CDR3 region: CASSHMGSTSTDTQYF. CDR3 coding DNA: TGTGCCAGCAGCCACATGGGCTCAACTAGCACAGATACGCAGTATTTT.

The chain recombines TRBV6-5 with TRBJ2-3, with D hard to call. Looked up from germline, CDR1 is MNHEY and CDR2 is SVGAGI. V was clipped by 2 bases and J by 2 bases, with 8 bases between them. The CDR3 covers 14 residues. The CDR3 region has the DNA TGTGCCAGCAGTTACGTAGGGAACACAGATACGCAGTATTTT. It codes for CASSYVGNTDTQYF.